These 22 T cell receptor beta chains originate from one sample sequenced in a study of T cell responses to AZD1222 COVID-19 vaccine. The protocol was immunoSEQ multiplex PCR, while the TCRdb copy is restricted to in-frame clones and leaves out a portion. The sample lists about 160,000 clones; 91% were seen once. The specimen was peripheral blood, collected on day 0 of AZD1222 vaccination. These receptors all come from an adult in good health.

The chain carries TRBV7-2 and TRBJ2-7; 10 nucleotides align to TRBD2. This CDR3 region has 14 residues. The germline gives CDR1 SGHTA, CDR2 FQGNSA. V was clipped by 5 bases and J by 2 bases; unmatched bases: 3. CDR3 nucleotide sequence: TGTGCCAGCAGCCGTAGCGGGAGGACCTACGAGCAGTACTTC. It translates to CASSRSGRTYEQYF. The whole variable domain, filled in from reference TRBV7-2 and TRBJ2-7, reads GAGVSQSPSNKVTEKGKDVELRCDPISGHTALYWYRQSLGQGLEFLIYFQGNSAPDKSGLPSDRFSAERTGGSVSTLTIQRTQQEDSAVYLCASSRSGRTYEQYFGPGTRLTVT.

V usage is TRBV7-9 and J usage is TRBJ1-4; 7 bases agree with TRBD1. The CDR3 loop spans 18 amino acids. V dropped 4 bases and J dropped 0; count of bases not matched to a gene: 11. CDR1 is SEHNR, CDR2 FQNEAQ, per germline (reference sequence). The CDR3 reads CASSSKPGQYTTNEKLFF. CDR3 in DNA: TGTGCCAGCAGCTCAAAACCGGGACAGTATACAACTAATGAAAAACTGTTTTTT.

The chain employs TRBV4-1 and TRBJ2-7; D remains ambiguous. V lost 2 bases and J lost 4, with 12 bases in between. Germline V gene lookup returns CDR1 MGHRA and CDR2 YSYEKL. CDR3 length equals 14 residues. CDR3 loop: CASSQTPRSYEQYF. Here the CDR3 DNA reads TGCGCCAGCAGCCAAACCCCCAGGAGTTACGAGCAGTACTTC.

This clone appeared a single time. The chain uses TRBV7-8 and TRBJ2-6; D is possibly TRBD2 (6 bases). There are 16 residues in the CDR3. CDR1 is SGHVS and CDR2 is FQNEAQ in the germline V gene. Trimming removed 5 bases from V and 0 bases from J, with 11 bases in between. The CDR3 here is CASSLRRASGANVLTF. CDR3 in DNA: TGTGCCAGCAGCCTTAGGAGGGCCTCTGGGGCCAACGTCCTGACTTTC.

This chain joins TRBV4-2 and TRBJ2-1; D gene uncertain. There are 11 residues in the CDR3. Between the trimmed V and J ends, which lost 1 base and 12 bases, there was a span of 7 bases. From germline, CDR1 is LGHNA and CDR2 YNFKEQ. For the CDR3, the DNA is TGTGCCAGCAGCCAAGGGGATTGGCAGTTCTTC. Encoded protein: CASSQGDWQFF.

The chain joins TRBV5-8 to TRBJ1-5, with no clear D. The CDR3 totals 13 residues. Trimming took 2 bases from V and 4 from J, leaving 7 bases between them. Germline V CDR1 and CDR2: SGHTS, YDEGEE. CDR3 protein: CASSFPGNQPQHF. The CDR3 bases are TGTGCCAGCAGCTTTCCGGGGAATCAGCCCCAGCATTTT.

This chain joins TRBV5-1 and TRBJ2-7; 11 bases agree with TRBD2. Germline V gene data show CDR1 as SGHRS and CDR2 as YFSETQ. Losses at the gene ends were 4 bases for V and 2 bases for J; bases not matched to a gene: 8. CDR3 length: 16 residues. CDR3 loop: CASSHTSGSIPYEQYF. CDR3 sequence (DNA): TGCGCCAGCAGCCATACTAGCGGGAGTATCCCCTACGAGCAGTACTTC.

CDR3 in DNA: TGCGCCAGCAGTGAGTCCAAAGGCAGTGAGCAGTTCTTC. Translation: CASSESKGSEQFF. V is TRBV10-2 and J is TRBJ2-1; the D is unclear. CDR1 WSHSY and CDR2 SAAADI come from the germline V gene. V lost 0 bases, J lost 9 bases, and 9 bases lay in between. The length of the CDR3 is 13 residues.

V and J are TRBV5-6 and TRBJ1-1; the match to TRBD1 covers 8 bases. The germline CDR1 and CDR2 sequences are SGHDT and YYEEEE. The V gene end was trimmed by 4 bases and the J gene end by 1 base; junction bases not matched to a gene: 3. The CDR3 is 14 residues long. In nucleotides, the CDR3 is TGTGCCAGCAGCGAAGGACAGGGGAACACTGAAGCTTTCTTT. It codes for CASSEGQGNTEAFF.

The genes are TRBV9 and TRBJ2-3; TRBD2 aligns across 14 bases. The V segment lost 0 bases and the J segment 6 bases; nucleotides outside the gene matches: 6. Germline values: CDR1 SGDLS, CDR2 YYNGEE. CDR3 size: 17 residues. The CDR3, as DNA: TGTGCCAGCAGCGTAGTGGGACTAGCGGGAGAAGGTGATACGCAGTATTTT. Its translation is CASSVVGLAGEGDTQYF.

The gene calls are TRBV5-6 and TRBJ2-7; D possibly matches TRBD1 or TRBD2 (5 bases each). Germline V gene sequence: CDR1 SGHDT, CDR2 YYEEEE. V lost 2 bases and J lost 3, with 18 bases in between. This CDR3 contains 16 residues. The CDR3 loop is CASSFGPGTYNYEQYF. The CDR3 nucleotides read TGTGCCAGCAGCTTCGGTCCCGGGACCTACAACTACGAGCAGTACTTC.

The V and J genes are TRBV18 and TRBJ2-1; 7 bases align to TRBD1. V trimming: 8 bases; J trimming: 0 bases; junction bases outside the gene matches: 10. The germline V gene encodes CDR1 KGHSH and CDR2 LQKENI. The CDR3 has 16 amino acids. CDR3 region: CASLTIGGGSYNEQFF. In nucleotides, the CDR3 is TGTGCCAGCCTCACCATAGGGGGCGGCTCCTACAATGAGCAGTTCTTC.

This chain joins TRBV2 and TRBJ1-5; 8 nucleotides align to TRBD1. V lost 7 bases to trimming and J lost 3 bases; unmatched junction nucleotides: 8. Germline-derived CDR1 and CDR2 are SNHLY and FYNNEI. CDR3 length equals 15 residues. The CDR3 sequence is CASNRQGSYNQPQHF. Here the CDR3 DNA reads TGTGCCAGCAACAGACAGGGGTCTTACAATCAGCCCCAGCATTTT.

J is TRBJ1-2 and V is TRBV19; tentatively, D is TRBD1 (5 bases). This CDR3 has 16 residues. Germline CDR1 reads LNHDA; CDR2 reads SQIVND (reference sequence). Between the trimmed V and J ends, which lost 3 bases and 0 bases, there was a span of 14 bases. The chain's CDR3 is CASSIAGTGPNYGYTF. In nucleotides, the CDR3 is TGTGCCAGTAGTATCGCCGGGACGGGGCCTAACTATGGCTACACCTTC.

This chain joins TRBV14 and TRBJ2-2; D call uncertain. The CDR3 is 14 residues long. Per the germline V gene, CDR1 is SGHDN and CDR2 is FVKESK. V lost 3 bases and J 4 bases, leaving 9 bases between the germline ends. The CDR3 nucleotides are TGTGCCAGCAGCCAGCAACTCGGCACCGGGGAGCTGTTTTTT. Its translation is CASSQQLGTGELFF.

The chain combines TRBV4-1 with TRBJ1-6; D not resolved. CDR1 is MGHRA, CDR2 YSYEKL, per germline. The CDR3 is made up of 13 amino acids. Between the trimmed V and J ends, which lost 4 bases and 7 bases, there was a span of 8 bases. DNA of the CDR3: TGCGCCAGCAGCCGGGTGGTCAATTCACCCCTCCACTTT. Protein: CASSRVVNSPLHF.

J is TRBJ1-2 and V is TRBV10-3, with D hard to call. V dropped 6 bases and J dropped 4 bases, with 6 bases sitting between them. The CDR3 covers 11 residues. CDR1 and CDR2 from the germline V gene are ENHRY and SYGVKD. In DNA, the CDR3 is TGTGCCATCAGGCCCACCTATGGCTACACCTTC. Protein product: CAIRPTYGYTF.

The rearrangement joins TRBV4-2 to TRBJ1-2, with a weak D call TRBD1 (5 bases). CDR3 length: 12 residues. The germline V gene encodes CDR1 LGHNA and CDR2 YNFKEQ. The V end was cut by 3 bases, the J end by 5 bases, with 7 bases between. Written as DNA, the CDR3 is TGTGCCAGCAGCCAGGGGCAGTATGGCTACACCTTC. Translation: CASSQGQYGYTF.

The chain uses TRBV18 and TRBJ1-1, with 7 bases fitting TRBD1. CDR3 size: 14 residues. Trimming removed 2 bases from V and 4 bases from J; junction bases left unmatched: 4. Looked up from germline, CDR1 is KGHSH and CDR2 is LQKENI. The CDR3 DNA reads TGTGCCAGCTCACCAGGCTCAGGGGGCACTGAAGCTTTCTTT. It yields the protein CASSPGSGGTEAFF. Combining the CDR3 with reference TRBV18 and TRBJ1-1 gives the whole variable domain NAGVMQNPRHLVRRRGQEARLRCSPMKGHSHVYWYRQLPEEGLKFMVYLQKENIIDESGMPKERFSAEFPKEGPSILRIQQVVRGDSAAYFCASSPGSGGTEAFFGQGTRLTVV.

The chain has TRBV2 and TRBJ2-7; 9 nucleotides align to TRBD1. The CDR3 has 15 amino acids. The V gene end was trimmed by 8 bases and the J gene end by 5 bases; junction bases not matched to a gene: 13. CDR1 SNHLY and CDR2 FYNNEI come from the germline V gene. DNA for the CDR3: TGTGCCAGCGGCCGGGACAGGGTTCTTCTCGACGAGCAGTACTTC. Encoded protein: CASGRDRVLLDEQYF.

V usage is TRBV2 and J usage is TRBJ2-7; no definite D call. Germline V lookup: CDR1 SNHLY, CDR2 FYNNEI. Trimming took off 7 bases at V and 8 bases at J, with 12 bases between the two ends. This CDR3 region has 11 residues. The CDR3 DNA is TGTGCCAGCAACCCCGAAACCAAGCAGTACTTC. Translated, it gives CASNPETKQYF.

The chain employs TRBV27 and TRBJ2-2; no clear D. V was cut by 3 bases and J by 4 bases, with 15 bases left in between. The CDR3 sequence is 16 residues long. Germline values: CDR1 MNHEY, CDR2 SMNVEV (reference sequence). CDR3 sequence: CASSFWWQVLTGELFF. Here the CDR3 DNA reads TGTGCCAGCAGTTTTTGGTGGCAGGTACTCACCGGGGAGCTGTTTTTT.